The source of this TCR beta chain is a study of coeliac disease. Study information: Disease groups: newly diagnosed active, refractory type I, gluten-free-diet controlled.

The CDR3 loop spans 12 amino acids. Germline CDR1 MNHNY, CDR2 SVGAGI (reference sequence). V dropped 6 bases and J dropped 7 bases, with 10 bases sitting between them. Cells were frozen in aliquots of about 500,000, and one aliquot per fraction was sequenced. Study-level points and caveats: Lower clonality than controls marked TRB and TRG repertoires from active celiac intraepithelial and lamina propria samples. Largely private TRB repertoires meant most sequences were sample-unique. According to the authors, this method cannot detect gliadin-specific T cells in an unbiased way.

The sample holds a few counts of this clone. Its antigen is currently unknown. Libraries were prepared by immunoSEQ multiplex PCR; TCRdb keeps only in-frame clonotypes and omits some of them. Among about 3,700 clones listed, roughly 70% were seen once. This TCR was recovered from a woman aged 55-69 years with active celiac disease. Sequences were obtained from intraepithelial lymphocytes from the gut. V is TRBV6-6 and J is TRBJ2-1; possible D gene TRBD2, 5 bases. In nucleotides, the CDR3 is TGTGCCAGCAGCCTTGGGGAGAATGAGCAGTTCTTC. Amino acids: CASSLGENEQFF.